A selection of T cell receptor beta chains follows, all from one sample in a study of response to subunit inactivated influenza vaccine. TCRdb reprocessed the RT-PCR reads with MiXCR, giving one entry per CDR3 protein. Of roughly 700,000 distinct CDR3 sequences listed, around 13% are singletons. The sample was PBMCs from blood, taken 14 to 15 days before vaccination. The receptors originated from a man aged 50 to 60 who received an inactivated influenza vaccine. The CDR3 runs from the conserved cysteine through the conserved F or W. D genes are given only for firm matches. Clone sizes are given selectively: once, few, many, or a class where the clone is expanded.

D gene	clone size	J gene	V gene	CDR3 protein	CDR3 DNA
-	few	TRBJ2-7	TRBV5-1	CASSYQGRGNEQYF	TGCGCCAGCAGCTACCAGGGGCGGGGGAACGAGCAGTACTTC
TRBD2	-	TRBJ2-2	TRBV24-1	CAIQPSGSWNTGELFF	TGTGCCATCCAACCTAGCGGGAGTTGGAACACCGGGGAGCTGTTTTTT
-	few	TRBJ1-6	TRBV15	CATSLQSSYNSPLHF	TGTGCCACCAGCCTTCAAAGCTCCTATAATTCACCCCTCCACTTT
-	many	TRBJ2-1	TRBV27	CASSITRVSSYNEQFF	TGTGCCAGCAGTATCACTAGGGTATCTTCCTACAATGAGCAGTTCTTC
TRBD2	few	TRBJ2-3	TRBV5-1	CASSLVSSGMNTDTQYF	TGCGCCAGCAGCTTGGTCTCTAGCGGGATGAATACAGATACGCAGTATTTT
TRBD1	few	TRBJ2-1	TRBV20-1	CSAGQGSVEQFF	TGCAGCGCTGGACAGGGTAGTGTTGAGCAGTTCTTC
-	-	TRBJ2-4	TRBV11-2	CASRDIQGPTRNIQYF	TGTGCCAGCAGGGATATACAAGGCCCAACCAGGAACATTCAGTACTTC
TRBD1	few	TRBJ1-2	TRBV3-1	CASSARDSPRSYRTRSYGYTF	TGTGCCAGCAGCGCCCGGGACAGCCCCCGCTCGTATCGTACGCGCTCCTATGGCTACACCTTC
-	-	TRBJ2-3	TRBV4-1	CASSQGVAGGTDTQYF	TGCGCCAGCAGCCAAGGGGTGGCGGGTGGGACAGATACGCAGTATTTT
TRBD2	few	TRBJ2-5	TRBV10-2	CASSFRRPGLAAQQETQYF	TGCGCCAGCAGTTTCCGCCGACCCGGACTAGCGGCACAACAAGAGACCCAGTACTTC
TRBD2	many	TRBJ2-3	TRBV20-1	CSAVAGGPLDTQYF	TGCAGTGCTGTAGCGGGAGGGCCTTTAGATACGCAGTATTTT
TRBD2	few	TRBJ2-3	TRBV7-9	CARSKLAGQPDTQYF	TGTGCCCGATCGAAGCTAGCGGGACAGCCAGATACGCAGTATTTT
-	-	TRBJ2-7	TRBV7-9	CASSLGVTTAIYEQYF	TGTGCCAGCAGCTTGGGTGTGACGACGGCTATCTACGAGCAGTACTTC
-	-	TRBJ1-5	TRBV28	CASSSRTQQPQHF	TGTGCCAGCAGTTCTCGGACACAGCAGCCCCAGCATTTT
TRBD2	few	TRBJ2-5	TRBV27	CASSLSGDPGTSGRARKTQYF	TGTGCCAGCAGTTTATCCGGCGATCCTGGGACTAGCGGGAGGGCCCGGAAGACCCAGTACTTC
TRBD1	few	TRBJ2-1	TRBV5-1	CASSLGQGHGEVNEQFF	TGCGCCAGCAGCCTGGGACAGGGTCACGGGGAAGTCAATGAGCAGTTCTTC
TRBD1	-	TRBJ1-4	TRBV4-2	CASSPGTATTNEKLFF	TGTGCCAGCAGCCCCGGGACAGCGACAACTAATGAAAAACTGTTTTTT
TRBD1	-	TRBJ2-3	TRBV6-1	CASTMTGGRDTQYF	TGTGCCAGCACTATGACAGGGGGCCGGGATACGCAGTATTTT
-	few	TRBJ2-7	TRBV28	CASSSMRGGFVYEQYF	TGTGCCAGCAGCTCCATGAGGGGGGGATTCGTCTACGAGCAGTACTTC
-	many	TRBJ2-3	TRBV28	CASSPLAISTDTQYF	TGTGCCAGCTCACCCCTAGCGATTAGCACAGATACGCAGTATTTT
-	few	TRBJ2-5	TRBV7-7	CASSLNRGYQETQYF	TGTGCCAGCAGCTTAAATAGGGGATATCAAGAGACCCAGTACTTC
-	-	TRBJ2-1	TRBV4-3	CASSQDRGVYNEQFF	TGCGCCAGCAGCCAAGACAGGGGAGTTTACAATGAGCAGTTCTTC
TRBD2	-	TRBJ2-5	TRBV2	CASRGDKAGGPGKTQYF	TGTGCCAGCCGGGGGGATAAAGCGGGAGGGCCAGGAAAGACCCAGTACTTC
TRBD2	-	TRBJ2-7	TRBV11-2	CASSTNSGLAGGPPYEQYF	TGTGCCAGCAGCACTAACTCGGGACTAGCGGGGGGACCTCCCTACGAGCAGTACTTC
-	-	TRBJ2-6	TRBV9	CASSGQASINVLTF	TGTGCCAGCAGCGGACAGGCCTCCATCAACGTCCTGACTTTC
TRBD1	many	TRBJ2-5	TRBV24-1	CATSDLTGGTETQYF	TGTGCCACCAGTGATTTAACAGGGGGTACGGAGACCCAGTACTTC
TRBD1	few	TRBJ2-4	TRBV10-2	CASRSSGQATLAKNIQYF	TGCGCCAGCAGATCGTCGGGACAGGCCACCCTAGCCAAAAACATTCAGTACTTC
-	-	TRBJ2-2	TRBV27	CASSPQRDTGELFF	TGTGCCAGCAGTCCGCAGCGAGACACCGGGGAGCTGTTTTTT
TRBD1	few	TRBJ1-5	TRBV12-3/TRBV12-4	CASSPWGTDQPQHF	TGTGCCAGCAGTCCATGGGGGACAGATCAGCCCCAGCATTTT
-	few	TRBJ2-2	TRBV19	CASSIGLRNTGELFF	TGTGCCAGTAGTATAGGACTGAGGAACACCGGGGAGCTGTTTTTT
-	few	TRBJ2-2	TRBV12-3/TRBV12-4	CASTTSGRGGELFF	TGTGCCAGCACTACCTCCGGCAGGGGCGGGGAGCTGTTTTTT
-	-	TRBJ2-7	TRBV5-4	CASSLVQGSSEQYF	TGTGCCAGCAGCTTGGTTCAGGGATCAAGCGAGCAGTACTTC
-	-	TRBJ2-2	TRBV11-2	CASSLPPGAGTEELFF	TGTGCCAGCAGCTTACCTCCCGGGGCTGGCACCGAGGAGCTGTTTTTT
TRBD1	-	TRBJ2-4	TRBV20-1	CSATGQEKLAKNIQYF	TGCAGTGCTACGGGACAGGAAAAACTAGCCAAAAACATTCAGTACTTC
TRBD1	few	TRBJ1-1	TRBV3-1	CASSTGGTGFGAFF	TGTGCCAGCAGCACCGGCGGGACAGGCTTTGGAGCTTTCTTT
TRBD2	-	TRBJ2-7	TRBV18	CASSLPGLGSYEQYF	TGTGCCAGCTCACTTCCGGGACTAGGGAGTTACGAGCAGTACTTC
TRBD2	few	TRBJ2-3	TRBV20-1	CSARAGGTDTQYF	TGCAGTGCCCGAGCGGGGGGCACAGATACGCAGTATTTT
-	-	TRBJ2-5	TRBV6-5	CASIWDTLLQETQYF	TGTGCCAGCATTTGGGACACTCTTTTGCAAGAGACCCAGTACTTC
TRBD1	-	TRBJ2-7	TRBV14	CASSQGQGAGYEQYF	TGTGCCAGCAGCCAGGGACAGGGTGCGGGCTACGAGCAGTACTTC
TRBD2	few	TRBJ2-7	TRBV4-1	CASSQVSSGRVYEQYF	TGCGCCAGCAGCCAAGTATCTAGCGGGAGGGTCTACGAGCAGTACTTC
-	-	TRBJ2-7	TRBV7-9	CASSQYWRVGEQYF	TGTGCCAGCAGCCAGTACTGGAGGGTGGGCGAGCAGTACTTC
TRBD2	-	TRBJ2-1	TRBV7-2	CASRSNSGGSNEQFF	TGTGCCAGCAGGTCAAATAGCGGGGGGAGTAATGAGCAGTTCTTC
TRBD1	-	TRBJ1-1	TRBV3-1	CASSQPLTGGNTEAFF	TGTGCCAGCAGCCAACCACTGACAGGGGGGAACACTGAAGCTTTCTTT
TRBD2	-	TRBJ2-5	TRBV6-1	CASSEGRVAGHQETQYF	TGTGCCAGCAGTGAGGGTCGGGTAGCGGGGCACCAAGAGACCCAGTACTTC
-	few	TRBJ2-5	TRBV12-3/TRBV12-4	CASSSVSQETQYF	TGTGCCAGCAGTTCGGTGTCCCAAGAGACCCAGTACTTC
TRBD2	-	TRBJ2-3	TRBV20-1	CCARDLTSGNTDTQYF	TGCTGTGCTAGAGATCTAACTAGCGGCAACACAGATACGCAGTATTTT
TRBD2	few	TRBJ2-3	TRBV3-1	CASSQRRTSARTDTQYF	TGTGCCAGCAGCCAAAGAAGGACTAGCGCTAGAACAGATACGCAGTATTTT
-	-	TRBJ1-2	TRBV4-1	CASSQHPRRTDYGYTF	TGCGCCAGCAGCCAACACCCTAGAAGGACCGACTATGGCTACACCTTC
TRBD2	few	TRBJ2-6	TRBV5-1	CASSPREGRSGANVLTF	TGCGCCAGCAGCCCCCGGGAGGGTCGCTCTGGGGCCAACGTCCTGACTTTC
TRBD1	-	TRBJ1-5	TRBV6-6	CASRDRVNQPQHF	TGTGCCAGCCGCGACAGGGTCAATCAGCCCCAGCATTTT
-	few	TRBJ1-1	TRBV7-2	CASSLRQKNTEAFF	TGTGCCAGCAGCTTGAGGCAGAAGAACACTGAAGCTTTCTTT
TRBD2	-	TRBJ2-1	TRBV7-9	CASSSDSGRFAYNEQFF	TGTGCCAGCAGCTCGGATAGCGGGAGGTTTGCGTACAATGAGCAGTTCTTC
TRBD1	few	TRBJ2-5	TRBV28	CASSLLDRGFQETQYF	TGTGCCAGCAGTTTGCTTGACAGGGGGTTCCAAGAGACCCAGTACTTC
-	few	TRBJ2-7	TRBV18	CASSQKDNSYEQYF	TGTGCCAGCTCCCAAAAGGACAACTCCTACGAGCAGTACTTC
-	many	TRBJ1-1	TRBV6-5	CASSYGRERDTEAFF	TGTGCCAGCAGTTACGGCAGGGAGAGGGACACTGAAGCTTTCTTT